The rows below give T cell receptor beta chains drawn from one sample of a study of T-cell memory formation after mild COVID-19. MiXCR, applied by TCRdb to the 5' RACE reads, yields one record per CDR3 protein. This sample has 55,000 to 65,000 distinct CDR3 sequences, with 9.5% found just once. Material: PBMCs or a T cell subset sorted from them (not recorded which). The receptors were gathered from a man aged 18 to 29 who had mild COVID-19 (a few samples of this study predate the infection). Cell type and time point are not known. Each CDR3 is given with its conserved first and last residue. The D gene is left open where the match is weak. Part of the rows lack a size; the others show once, few, many or a class for expanded clones.

DNA	CDR3	D	size	V	J
TGTGCCAGCAGTATTAGACAGGGTTTGACAGATACGCAGTATTTT	CASSIRQGLTDTQYF	TRBD1	few	TRBV2	TRBJ2-3
TGCGCCAGCAGCCAACTTTTGGGTCAGCCCCAGCATTTT	CASSQLLGQPQHF	-	-	TRBV4-1	TRBJ1-5
TGCGCCAGCAGCTTGGGAAGCAGGGGGGCGATGGTGTACTTC	CASSLGSRGAMVYF	-	many	TRBV5-1	TRBJ2-7
TGTGCCAGCAGTATACAGGGTAGGCAGCCCCAGCATTTT	CASSIQGRQPQHF	-	-	TRBV7-2	TRBJ1-5
TGTGCCACCAGCACCCTCGGACAGGGCATGGGATGGGTATATGGCTACACCTTC	CATSTLGQGMGWVYGYTF	TRBD1	few	TRBV15	TRBJ1-2
TGTGCCAGCAGCTCCCGACAGTCACCGGGAACGAACACTGAAGCTTTCTTT	CASSSRQSPGTNTEAFF	-	-	TRBV7-9	TRBJ1-1
TGTGCCAGCAGTCGGACATTTCCCGAGACCCAGTACTTC	CASSRTFPETQYF	-	many	TRBV12-3/TRBV12-4	TRBJ2-5
TGCGCCAGCAGCTTGAGTGGTTACTCCTACGAGCAGTACTTC	CASSLSGYSYEQYF	-	many	TRBV5-1	TRBJ2-7
TGCGCCAGCAGCCAAGAATTGGGAGCCAAAAACATTCAGTACTTC	CASSQELGAKNIQYF	-	few	TRBV4-3	TRBJ2-4
TGTGCCAGCAGTTATGTGGCGGGGGGGCACTACAATGAGCAGTTCTTC	CASSYVAGGHYNEQFF	TRBD2	many	TRBV6-5	TRBJ2-1
TGCAGCGGCTACAGGGTTAGGACTGAAGCTTTCTTT	CSGYRVRTEAFF	-	-	TRBV29-1	TRBJ1-1
TGTGCCACCAGTAAAAGCTCCTACAATGAGCAGTTCTTC	CATSKSSYNEQFF	-	few	TRBV24-1	TRBJ2-1
TGTGCCAGCACCTCCCCGGGACAGGGGTCCTACGAGCAGTACTTC	CASTSPGQGSYEQYF	TRBD1	many	TRBV7-2	TRBJ2-7
TGTGCCAGCAGTCCCGCAGGCCAAGAGACCCAGTACTTC	CASSPAGQETQYF	-	-	TRBV5-4	TRBJ2-5
TGCAGTGCTCGGCGACAGGGCTTCACCGGGGAGCTGTTTTTT	CSARRQGFTGELFF	TRBD1	-	TRBV20-1	TRBJ2-2
TGCAGTGCTAGAGACTTTAGGGGGAGTGCAGATACGCAGTATTTT	CSARDFRGSADTQYF	-	many	TRBV20-1	TRBJ2-3
TGTGCCAGCAGCTTAGACTATGGCTACACCTTC	CASSLDYGYTF	-	few	TRBV7-2	TRBJ1-2
TGTGCCAGCAGCCGGGACCAAGAGACCCAGTACTTC	CASSRDQETQYF	-	many	TRBV12-3/TRBV12-4	TRBJ2-5
TGTGCCACCAGCAGAGGGACAGGGGGCGTCGTGGCCAACGTCCTGACTTTC	CATSRGTGGVVANVLTF	TRBD1	-	TRBV15	TRBJ2-6
TGTGCCAGCAGCCGAACTCCCTCCTACAATGAGCAGTTCTTC	CASSRTPSYNEQFF	-	-	TRBV7-3	TRBJ2-1
TGTGCCAGCAGCTCCTCCCGCTCTGGGGCCAACGTCCTGACTTTC	CASSSSRSGANVLTF	-	many	TRBV7-9	TRBJ2-6
TGTGCCAGCAGCCCCGGGACTAGCGGGGGGGAGAAGGAGACCCAGTACTTC	CASSPGTSGGEKETQYF	TRBD2	-	TRBV5-8	TRBJ2-5
TGCGCCAGCAGCCCGGACCCAGACAGGAACACTGAAGCTTTCTTT	CASSPDPDRNTEAFF	-	few	TRBV4-3	TRBJ1-1
TGTGCCAGCAGTGTGACTGGGTTAGGTCCCTACTTC	CASSVTGLGPYF	-	few	TRBV2	TRBJ2-4
TGCGCCAGCAGCCCTGGGACGGCTTCCTACAATGAGCAGTTCTTC	CASSPGTASYNEQFF	-	many	TRBV4-3	TRBJ2-1
TGCGCCAGCAGCCCTGGACAGGGGGCCTCTTACGAGCAGTACTTC	CASSPGQGASYEQYF	TRBD1	-	TRBV5-1	TRBJ2-7
TGTGCCAGCAGCTTGGCCGTCCTGGCCACAGATACGCAGTATTTT	CASSLAVLATDTQYF	-	many	TRBV5-6	TRBJ2-3
TGTGCCAGCAGAAGCGGGGGGTATATCAATGAGCAGTTCTTC	CASRSGGYINEQFF	TRBD2	-	TRBV27	TRBJ2-1
TGTGCCAGCAGGGTGACAACCTACGAGCAGTACTTC	CASRVTTYEQYF	-	few	TRBV2	TRBJ2-7
TGCGCCAGCAGCCCTCAGGGTACCGGGGAGCTGTTTTTT	CASSPQGTGELFF	-	many	TRBV4-3	TRBJ2-2
TGTGCCAGCAGCTTATTAAGGGATCTAGGGGGCGAGACCCAGTACTTC	CASSLLRDLGGETQYF	TRBD1	-	TRBV7-9	TRBJ2-5
TGTGCCAGCAGCTTAAACGGGGGGGCGGGCACTGAAGCTTTCTTT	CASSLNGGAGTEAFF	-	-	TRBV7-2	TRBJ1-1
TGTGCCAGCAGCTCCCGGATCTGGGGCACACAAGAGACCCAGTACTTC	CASSSRIWGTQETQYF	-	many	TRBV7-6	TRBJ2-5
TGCGCCAGCAGCTCGACAGGGGTTGAGGGCAATGAGCAGTTCTTC	CASSSTGVEGNEQFF	TRBD1	many	TRBV5-1	TRBJ2-1
TGCAGTGCTAGAGACCCCCTACAGACCTATGGCTACACCTTC	CSARDPLQTYGYTF	-	few	TRBV20-1	TRBJ1-2
TGCAGCGGTATGGGGGCTCCCGCCTCCTACAATGAGCAGTTCTTC	CSGMGAPASYNEQFF	-	-	TRBV29-1	TRBJ2-1
TGTGCCAGCAGTTTGAGGGGTAGCAGTCAGCCCCAGCATTTT	CASSLRGSSQPQHF	-	-	TRBV12-3/TRBV12-4	TRBJ1-5
TGTGCCAGCAGTCAGCGACCGGGACTAGCGGGCCCTCGCTCCTACAATGAGCAGTTCTTC	CASSQRPGLAGPRSYNEQFF	TRBD2	-	TRBV6-6	TRBJ2-1
TGCGCCAGCAGCTTGGATGGGCCGCCCATCACTGAAGCTTTCTTT	CASSLDGPPITEAFF	-	few	TRBV5-1	TRBJ1-1
TGTGCCAGCAGCTTAGATTTGGGTCAGCCCCAGCATTTT	CASSLDLGQPQHF	-	many	TRBV7-3	TRBJ1-5
TGTGCCAGCAGTTACTCGCTAACGGGGGGGGGCACAGATACGCAGTATTTT	CASSYSLTGGGTDTQYF	TRBD2	many	TRBV6-6	TRBJ2-3
TGTGCCAGCAGCCGCGGGGGGGCCTTGGATACGCAGTATTTT	CASSRGGALDTQYF	TRBD2	-	TRBV7-2	TRBJ2-3
TGCAGCGTTGACCGGGACAGGGGACCTGTGGAGACCCAGTACTTC	CSVDRDRGPVETQYF	TRBD1	many	TRBV29-1	TRBJ2-5
TGTGCCAGCAGCGTCTCGGGACCGGCACGCGAGCGCAACTTC	CASSVSGPARERNF	-	few	TRBV7-9	TRBJ2-7
TGCGCCAGCAGCCAGAGACAGGGTAGAAGCAATGAGCAGTTCTTC	CASSQRQGRSNEQFF	TRBD1	many	TRBV5-1	TRBJ2-1
TGCGCCAGCAGCTTGGGTGAAGGACAGGGCAATCAGCCCCAGCATTTT	CASSLGEGQGNQPQHF	TRBD1	-	TRBV5-1	TRBJ1-5
TGCGCCAGCACTACTAGCGGTAACACAGATACGCAGTATTTT	CASTTSGNTDTQYF	TRBD2	-	TRBV5-1	TRBJ2-3
TGTGCCATCACCGGACAGGGGGCAGACTATGGCTACACCTTC	CAITGQGADYGYTF	TRBD1	-	TRBV10-3	TRBJ1-2
TGTGCCAGCACCGTACGGGGGGGGGAAGCTACGCAGTATTTT	CASTVRGGEATQYF	TRBD2	many	TRBV7-2	TRBJ2-3
TGTGCCAGCAGCTCTAGAGGGATGGGAACTAATGAAAAACTGTTTTTT	CASSSRGMGTNEKLFF	-	few	TRBV7-9	TRBJ1-4
TGTGCCAGCAACTTAAGTGGGACCAACTATGGCTACACCTTC	CASNLSGTNYGYTF	-	medium-sized	TRBV7-2	TRBJ1-2
TGCAGCGTTGCAGGGTTGAATTCTGAAGCTTTCTTT	CSVAGLNSEAFF	-	-	TRBV29-1	TRBJ1-1
TGTGCCAGCAGACCGGGTTTGACGGTTCTGGGTGAGCAGTTCTTC	CASRPGLTVLGEQFF	-	medium-sized	TRBV12-3/TRBV12-4	TRBJ2-1
TGCGCCAGCAGCTTGACGGGTAGGAACACTGAAGCTTTCTTT	CASSLTGRNTEAFF	-	-	TRBV5-1	TRBJ1-1
TGCGCCAGCAGCCAAGGGGAGAACACGAACACTGAAGCTTTCTTT	CASSQGENTNTEAFF	-	-	TRBV4-1	TRBJ1-1
TGTGCCAGCCGACTAGCGGGGGCCTACAATGAGCAGTTCTTC	CASRLAGAYNEQFF	TRBD2	few	TRBV2	TRBJ2-1
TGTGCCAGCAGCCCGTGGCGGGGCAGCTCCTACGAGCAGTACTTC	CASSPWRGSSYEQYF	-	-	TRBV7-2	TRBJ2-7
TGTGCCAGCAGCTTAGGCCCGCAATTATGGGGCTCACCCCTCCACTTT	CASSLGPQLWGSPLHF	-	-	TRBV7-2	TRBJ1-6
TGTGCCACCAGCAGAGATGAGGGGCAGGGTGGTGAAAAACTGTTTTTT	CATSRDEGQGGEKLFF	-	-	TRBV15	TRBJ1-4
TGTGCCAGCCTGCTGGGCGGGGAGGGAACCGGGGAGCTGTTTTTT	CASLLGGEGTGELFF	TRBD2	many	TRBV7-8	TRBJ2-2